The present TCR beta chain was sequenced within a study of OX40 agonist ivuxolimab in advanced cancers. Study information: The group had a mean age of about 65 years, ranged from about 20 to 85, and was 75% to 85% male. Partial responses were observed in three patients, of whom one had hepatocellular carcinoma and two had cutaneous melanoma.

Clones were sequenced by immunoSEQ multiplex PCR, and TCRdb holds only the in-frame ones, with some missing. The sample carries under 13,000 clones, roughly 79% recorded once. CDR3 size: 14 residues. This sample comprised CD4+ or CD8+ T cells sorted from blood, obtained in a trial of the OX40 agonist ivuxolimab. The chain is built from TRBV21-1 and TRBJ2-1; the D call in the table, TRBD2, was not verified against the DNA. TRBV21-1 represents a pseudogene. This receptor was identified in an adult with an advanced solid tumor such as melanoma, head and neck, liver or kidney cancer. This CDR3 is CASSRLEEHNEQFF. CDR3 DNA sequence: TGTGCCAGCTCCCGACTAGAGGAGCACAATGAGCAGTTCTTC.